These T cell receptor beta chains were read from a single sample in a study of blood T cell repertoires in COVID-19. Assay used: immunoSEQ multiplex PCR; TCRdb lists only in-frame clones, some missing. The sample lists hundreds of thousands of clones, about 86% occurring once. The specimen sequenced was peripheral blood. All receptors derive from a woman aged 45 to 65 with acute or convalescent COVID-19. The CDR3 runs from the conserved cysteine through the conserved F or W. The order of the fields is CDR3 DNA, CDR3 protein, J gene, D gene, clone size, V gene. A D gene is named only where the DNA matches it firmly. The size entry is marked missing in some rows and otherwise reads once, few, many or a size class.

TGTGCCAGCTCACCCACACGCCCAGGGAATCCTAGCGGGCTTAGCACAGATACGCAGTATTTT | CASSPTRPGNPSGLSTDTQYF | TRBJ2-3 | TRBD2 | . | TRBV18
TGTGCCAGCAGTGAATATTGGGACATCAATCAGCCCCAGCATTTT | CASSEYWDINQPQHF | TRBJ1-5 | . | . | TRBV6-1
TGTGCCAGCAGCTTTCCCCCCACGGGAGCCAAAAACATTCAGTACTTC | CASSFPPTGAKNIQYF | TRBJ2-4 | . | . | TRBV11-2
TGCGCCAGCATCGGACAGCCGAACACTGAAGCTTTCTTT | CASIGQPNTEAFF | TRBJ1-1 | . | . | TRBV23-1
TGTGCCACCAGTGACCTCCCGGGCGGGAGGAACACAGATACGCAGTATTTT | CATSDLPGGRNTDTQYF | TRBJ2-3 | TRBD2 | . | TRBV24-1
TGCGCCAGCAGCCAAGATGGACAGAGTAACACTGAAGCTTTCTTT | CASSQDGQSNTEAFF | TRBJ1-1 | . | . | TRBV4-1
TGTGCCAGCAGTGCCCAGGGGTTGGGGAATCAGCCCCAGCATTTT | CASSAQGLGNQPQHF | TRBJ1-5 | . | . | TRBV28
TGTGCCAGCGCGGTGGGAGCACCCGGGGAGCTGTTTTTT | CASAVGAPGELFF | TRBJ2-2 | . | . | TRBV6-5
TGCGCCAGCAGTCAAGAGGGTGAGCAGTTCTTC | CASSQEGEQFF | TRBJ2-1 | . | . | TRBV23-1
TGTGCCTGTCACGGGAGCTCCTATAATTCACCCCTCCACTTT | CACHGSSYNSPLHF | TRBJ1-6 | . | . | TRBV30
TGTGCCAGCAGTTACTCGACAGGGGGGAGATCACCCCTCCACTTT | CASSYSTGGRSPLHF | TRBJ1-6 | TRBD1 | . | TRBV6-5
TGTGCCAGCAGCCCAACCAGGGGGGATGGCTACACCTTC | CASSPTRGDGYTF | TRBJ1-2 | TRBD1 | . | TRBV7-3
TGTGCCAGCAGTTTGGCGCAGGGGGTAGAGCAGTTCTTC | CASSLAQGVEQFF | TRBJ2-1 | TRBD1 | . | TRBV27
TGTGCCAGCAGCCCGCGCCGGGCTGGGGCCAACGTCCTGACTTTC | CASSPRRAGANVLTF | TRBJ2-6 | . | . | TRBV27
TGTGCCAGCAGCCCATCCGGGACTAGCCCAGCCGAGCAGTACTTC | CASSPSGTSPAEQYF | TRBJ2-7 | TRBD2 | . | TRBV3-1/TRBV3-2
TGTGCCAGCAGCCAGCGGGGGGGGGAGGTTGGCTACACCTTC | CASSQRGGEVGYTF | TRBJ1-2 | . | once | TRBV6-5
TGTGCCAGCAGTTTATCGTACCCCGGACAGAACACCGGGGAGCTGTTTTTT | CASSLSYPGQNTGELFF | TRBJ2-2 | . | . | TRBV27
TGTGCCAGCAGCCCCTCGGACAACTACCACTATGGCTACACCTTC | CASSPSDNYHYGYTF | TRBJ1-2 | . | . | TRBV13
TGTGCCAGTAGTATAGAGGACAGGGACTACAATGAGCAGTTCTTC | CASSIEDRDYNEQFF | TRBJ2-1 | TRBD1 | . | TRBV19
TGTGCCAGCAGCCAAGAAAGTCGACGGGAATCGGAGACCCAGTACTTC | CASSQESRRESETQYF | TRBJ2-5 | . | . | TRBV3-1/TRBV3-2
TGTGCCACCAGCGCCGGGGACAGACCTTCCCCGGCCTCCTTC | CATSAGDRPSPASF | TRBJ2-4 | TRBD1 | . | TRBV15
TGTGCCAGCAGTGACCGGACAGGGGTCTACGAGCAGTACTTC | CASSDRTGVYEQYF | TRBJ2-7 | TRBD1 | . | TRBV2
TGTGCCAGCAGCGTACTATCTGGGGCGCTAGGTGTAACAGATACGCAGTATTTT | CASSVLSGALGVTDTQYF | TRBJ2-3 | . | . | TRBV9
TGTGCCACCCAGGACAGGGAGCGGCAGTTCTTC | CATQDRERQFF | TRBJ2-1 | TRBD1 | . | TRBV19
TGCAGCGTACACCTATTCGGGACTAGCGGGATACTCAATGAGCAGTTCTTC | CSVHLFGTSGILNEQFF | TRBJ2-1 | TRBD2 | . | TRBV29-1
TGCGCCAGCAGCCAAGAGGCGGGGGCAGCTGGAAACACCATATATTTT | CASSQEAGAAGNTIYF | TRBJ1-3 | . | . | TRBV4-1
TGTGCCAGCAGTGATGGTTGGGCGGGAGTAGAAGAGACCCAGTACTTC | CASSDGWAGVEETQYF | TRBJ2-5 | TRBD2 | . | TRBV6-1
TGTGCCAGCTCAAGGGGAGGGAACACTGAAGCTTTCTTT | CASSRGGNTEAFF | TRBJ1-1 | . | . | TRBV18
TGTGCCAGCAGCCTTGGGCAGGGTAATGAAAAACTGTTTTTT | CASSLGQGNEKLFF | TRBJ1-4 | . | . | TRBV28
TGTGCCAGCAGCCAGCGGGTCCCACGGGGCACCGGGGAGCTGTTTTTT | CASSQRVPRGTGELFF | TRBJ2-2 | . | . | TRBV7-2
TGTGCCACCAGTGATTTTACGGGAGGGCAAGAAGATACGCAGTATTTT | CATSDFTGGQEDTQYF | TRBJ2-3 | TRBD2 | . | TRBV24-1
TGTGCCAGCAGCTTCCTAGCGGGAGGGCCGAATGAGCAGTTCTTC | CASSFLAGGPNEQFF | TRBJ2-1 | TRBD2 | . | TRBV7-9
TGTGCCAGCAGTTTAGGGGCACATCAGCCCCAGCATTTT | CASSLGAHQPQHF | TRBJ1-5 | . | few | TRBV27
TGTGCCAGCAGACCAGGCCAGAATGGTAATTCACCCCTCCACTTT | CASRPGQNGNSPLHF | TRBJ1-6 | . | . | TRBV7-2
TGTGCCAGCCCCAGGGGGTTCCAAGAGACCCAGTACTTC | CASPRGFQETQYF | TRBJ2-5 | TRBD1 | once | TRBV2
TGTGCCAGCTCCCTAGGGGCAGGGTCCTACGAGCAGTACTTC | CASSLGAGSYEQYF | TRBJ2-7 | . | . | TRBV6-5
TGTGCCAGCACCCTAGGGGATGAGCAGTTCTTC | CASTLGDEQFF | TRBJ2-1 | . | . | TRBV6-6
TGTGCCAGCAGTTACTCGTTGGCGGGGCACTACAATGAGCAGTTCTTC | CASSYSLAGHYNEQFF | TRBJ2-1 | . | . | TRBV6-5
TGCAGCGCCGGGACAGGGAGCGAAAAACTGTTTTTT | CSAGTGSEKLFF | TRBJ1-4 | TRBD1 | . | TRBV29-1
TGCGCCAGCAGCGTCCCGTCTAGCGGGGAGCTGTTTTTT | CASSVPSSGELFF | TRBJ2-2 | . | . | TRBV5-1
TGTGCCAGCAGCTTAAGTTCCTGGACAGCGAACACCGGGGAGCTGTTTTTT | CASSLSSWTANTGELFF | TRBJ2-2 | . | . | TRBV11-2
TGCAGCGCATTGGGGACAGAGCGAAATCAGCCCCAGCATTTT | CSALGTERNQPQHF | TRBJ1-5 | TRBD1 | . | TRBV29-1
TGTGCCAGCAGCTTGGCTAGCGGGACCTCCTACGAGCAGTACTTC | CASSLASGTSYEQYF | TRBJ2-7 | TRBD2 | . | TRBV5-6
TGTGCCAGCAGCCATAAGGGGGGACAGGGGGCATCTGGGGCCAACGTCCTGACTTTC | CASSHKGGQGASGANVLTF | TRBJ2-6 | . | . | TRBV21-1
TGCGCCAGCAGCTCCCTAGCGGGATTTACCGGGGAGCTGTTTTTT | CASSSLAGFTGELFF | TRBJ2-2 | TRBD2 | many | TRBV5-1
TGCGCCAGCAGCCAAGGAGGGAATAGAGAGACCCAGTACTTC | CASSQGGNRETQYF | TRBJ2-5 | . | few | TRBV4-1
TGTGCCAGCAGTGAAGGGCTAGCGGTGCTCACAGATACGCAGTATTTT | CASSEGLAVLTDTQYF | TRBJ2-3 | TRBD2 | . | TRBV2
TGTGCCACCCAGGACTCCGCGGGGGCTGAAGCTTTCTTT | CATQDSAGAEAFF | TRBJ1-1 | . | . | TRBV10-3
TGTGCCAGTGCCAGACAGGGTCGAGACGAGCAGTACTTC | CASARQGRDEQYF | TRBJ2-7 | TRBD1 | . | TRBV19
TGTGCCAGCAGTTTAGCCCCAGGGGGAACCTACGAGCAGTACTTC | CASSLAPGGTYEQYF | TRBJ2-7 | TRBD1 | . | TRBV28
TGTGCCAGCAGCGCTCGGACTGGAGAGACCCAGTACTTC | CASSARTGETQYF | TRBJ2-5 | . | . | TRBV9